The 24 T cell receptor beta chains presented below share a single source sample, sequenced in a study of shared clonotypes between healthy human individuals. Sequencing was performed with immunoSEQ multiplex PCR; in TCRdb, only in-frame clones are kept and a portion is missing. The sample consists of some 790,000 clones, approximately 77% of them appearing once. The sequenced sample consisted of memory CD4+ T cells sorted from blood. Noted subset: CD45RA-negative fraction. These receptors were taken from a woman in her 30s in good health.

The chain recombines TRBV18 with TRBJ1-5; 7 bases are shared with TRBD1. Germline-derived CDR1 and CDR2 are KGHSH and LQKENI. V gave up 3 bases and J gave up 1 base; unmatched junction bases: 6. The CDR3 runs to 16 residues. The CDR3 here is CASSPDRVGSNQPQHF. As DNA, the CDR3 is TGTGCCAGCTCACCCGACAGGGTGGGGAGCAATCAGCCCCAGCATTTT.

The chain joins TRBV18 to TRBJ1-3; TRBD1 might be the D (5 bases). The CDR3 runs 15 residues. Between the trimmed V and J ends, which lost 3 bases and 0 bases, there was a span of 9 bases. CDR1 and CDR2 (germline): KGHSH, LQKENI. The CDR3 protein is CASSPRQSSGNTIYF. In nucleotides, the CDR3 is TGTGCCAGCTCACCCCGACAGAGCTCTGGAAACACCATATATTTT. The variable domain in full, with the rest retrieved from reference TRBV18 and TRBJ1-3, is NAGVMQNPRHLVRRRGQEARLRCSPMKGHSHVYWYRQLPEEGLKFMVYLQKENIIDESGMPKERFSAEFPKEGPSILRIQQVVRGDSAAYFCASSPRQSSGNTIYFGEGSWLTVV.

The chain recombines TRBV18 with TRBJ1-1, with TRBD1 matching over 9 bases. Germline-derived CDR1 and CDR2 are KGHSH and LQKENI. Trimming took 0 bases from V and 6 from J; bases not matched to a gene: 8. The CDR3 totals 16 residues. Here the CDR3 DNA reads TGTGCCAGCTCACCACCACAGGGGGCGCAGGATCCTGAAGCTTTCTTT. It encodes CASSPPQGAQDPEAFF.

This clone was recorded once. The chain uses TRBV7-9 and TRBJ1-1; D is possibly TRBD1 (6 bases). Trimming shortened V by 5 bases and J by 2 bases, and 15 bases separated the two germline ends. This CDR3 region has 15 residues. The germline V gene encodes CDR1 SEHNR and CDR2 FQNEAQ (reference sequence). The CDR3 spells CASSPRGSSNTEAFF. CDR3 bases: TGTGCCAGCAGCCCCAGGGGCTCTTCAAACACTGAAGCTTTCTTT.

This chain links TRBV19 with TRBJ2-5, with TRBD1 matching over 10 bases. The J segment lost 4 bases and the V segment lost 1 base, leaving 3 bases of the junction unmatched. CDR3 size: 15 residues. Germline assignment: CDR1 LNHDA and CDR2 SQIVND (reference sequence). The CDR3 sequence is CASSIGQGAGETQYF. CDR3 DNA sequence: TGTGCCAGTAGTATAGGACAGGGGGCAGGAGAGACCCAGTACTTC.

Only a few counts were recorded for this clone. The V gene is TRBV7-2, the J gene TRBJ2-5, with TRBD1 matching 9 bases. Germline CDR1 reads SGHTA; CDR2 reads FQGNSA. V trimming: 8 bases; J trimming: 9 bases; junction bases outside the gene matches: 10. This CDR3 has 13 amino acids. The CDR3 bases are TGTGCCAGCGGAGTGACAGGGGGTAAGGCCCAGTACTTC. It encodes CASGVTGGKAQYF.

This chain joins TRBV28 and TRBJ1-1; possible D gene TRBD1, 6 bases. Germline CDR1 and CDR2: MDHEN and SYDVKM. The CDR3 length is 15 residues. Trimming cost V 7 bases and J 5 bases, with 20 bases left between them. CDR3 in amino acids: CASTRRDSGATEAFF. The DNA for the CDR3 is TGTGCCAGCACCCGTCGGGACTCAGGGGCGACTGAAGCTTTCTTT.

This clone was recorded only once. The CDR3 reads CASSPPGQGPGNTIYF. The CDR3 bases are TGTGCCAGCAGCCCCCCGGGACAGGGCCCTGGAAACACCATATATTTT. The chain has TRBV7-8 and TRBJ1-3, with 9 bases matching TRBD1. Trimming took 5 bases from V and 2 from J; bases not matched to a gene: 7. This CDR3 contains 16 residues. Germline CDR1 SGHVS, CDR2 FQNEAQ. Supplemented by reference TRBV7-8 and TRBJ1-3, the full variable domain reads GAGVSQSPRYKVAKRGQDVALRCDPISGHVSLFWYQQALGQGPEFLTYFQNEAQLDKSGLPSDRFFAERPEGSVSTLKIQRTQQEDSAVYLCASSPPGQGPGNTIYFGEGSWLTVV.

The CDR3 DNA reads TGTGCCAGCAGTCCCACAGGGGGACACACTGAAGCTTTCTTT. Its translation is CASSPTGGHTEAFF. The chain recombines TRBV25-1 with TRBJ1-1; the match to TRBD1 covers 8 bases. V lost 5 bases to trimming and J lost 3 bases; unmatched junction nucleotides: 5. The CDR3 totals 14 residues. In germline, CDR1 is MGHDK, CDR2 SYGVNS.

Here the CDR3 DNA reads TGTGCCAGCACCCGGCAGCGGGACTCCTACGAGCAGTACTTC. Translated, it gives CASTRQRDSYEQYF. V gene TRBV11-2 combines with J gene TRBJ2-7; 7 bases are a match to TRBD2. Germline CDR1 SGHAT, CDR2 FQNNGV. Trimming took 7 bases from V and 0 from J; bases not matched to a gene: 6. This CDR3 comprises 14 residues.

This clone was observed a few times. The chain employs TRBV28 and TRBJ1-2; D is ambiguous. V lost 2 bases and J lost 5, with 3 bases in between. Germline V gene sequence: CDR1 MDHEN, CDR2 SYDVKM. CDR3 length: 11 amino acids. As DNA, the CDR3 is TGTGCCAGCAGTTTAATGTATGGCTACACCTTC. This translates into CASSLMYGYTF.

Ten or more counts support this clone. The V call is TRBV19, the J call TRBJ1-2, with TRBD1 matching 8 bases. There are 13 residues in the CDR3. V was clipped by 6 bases and J by 4 bases; unmatched bases: 4. Germline CDR1 reads LNHDA; CDR2 reads SQIVND (reference sequence). The CDR3 DNA is TGTGCCAGTAGCCTCGGACAGGGCTATGGCTACACCTTC. It translates to CASSLGQGYGYTF.

V is TRBV25-1 and J is TRBJ2-7, with 11 bases that match TRBD1. With 5 bases clipped from V and 5 bases from J, the junction kept 2 bases outside the gene matches. Germline loops: CDR1 MGHDK, CDR2 SYGVNS. The CDR3 is 13 residues long. CDR3 DNA: TGTGCCAGCAGTATGGACAGGGGGCACGAGCAGTACTTC. This gives the protein CASSMDRGHEQYF.

This clone showed up just a few times. The chain employs TRBV10-2 and TRBJ2-2; no firm D call. Germline loops: CDR1 WSHSY, CDR2 SAAADI. This CDR3 has 16 residues. V lost 2 bases and J 10 bases, leaving 20 bases between the germline ends. CDR3 nucleotide sequence: TGCGCCAGCAGTGAGGTCCTTCTAGATCTTGACGCGGAGCTGTTTTTT. The encoded protein is CASSEVLLDLDAELFF.

This clone has only a few counts. V and J are TRBV2 and TRBJ1-1; 7 bases line up with TRBD1. Unmatched junction bases numbered 6, after V lost 2 bases and J lost 6 bases. The germline V gene encodes CDR1 SNHLY and CDR2 FYNNEI. This CDR3 contains 14 residues. CDR3 sequence (DNA): TGTGCCAGCAGTGAAATGTCTCAGGGGGCTGAAGCTTTCTTT. This encodes CASSEMSQGAEAFF.

The chain recombines TRBV7-3 with TRBJ1-1; no clear D gene. V gave up 5 bases and J gave up 1 base, with 5 bases separating them. CDR1 and CDR2 (germline): SGHTA, FQGTGA. This CDR3 has 12 residues. CDR3 amino acids: CASSNQNTEAFF. CDR3 nucleotides: TGTGCCAGCAGCAATCAGAACACTGAAGCTTTCTTT.

The rearrangement joins TRBV28 to TRBJ2-2, with D uncertain. In germline, CDR1 is MDHEN, CDR2 SYDVKM. The germline V and J ends were trimmed by 7 bases and 2 bases, with 8 bases remaining between them. This CDR3 is 13 amino acids long. This CDR3 reads CASKQQNTGELFF. The CDR3, as DNA: TGTGCCAGCAAACAGCAAAACACCGGGGAGCTGTTTTTT. Based on the CDR3 plus reference TRBV28 and TRBJ2-2, the full variable domain is DVKVTQSSRYLVKRTGEKVFLECVQDMDHENMFWYRQDPGLGLRLIYFSYDVKMKEKGDIPEGYSVSREKKERFSLILESASTNQTSMYLCASKQQNTGELFFGEGSRLTVL.

This chain connects TRBV2 to TRBJ1-1; D may be TRBD1 (5 bases). V was trimmed by 0 bases and J by 1 base, leaving 9 bases between them. The CDR3 extends over 15 amino acids. The germline V gene has CDR1 SNHLY and CDR2 FYNNEI. The CDR3 DNA follows: TGTGCCAGCAGTGAAGCCAGGGAGGGGAACACTGAAGCTTTCTTT. Translating gives CASSEAREGNTEAFF.

The count of this clone is one. The V and J genes are TRBV11-2 and TRBJ2-7; the match to TRBD1 covers 10 bases. The CDR3 runs to 15 residues. CDR1 SGHAT and CDR2 FQNNGV come from the germline V gene. The V segment lost 5 bases and the J segment 0 bases; nucleotides outside the gene matches: 4. The CDR3, as DNA: TGTGCCAGCAGCCCGGGACAGGGGCTCTCCTACGAGCAGTACTTC. It is translated as CASSPGQGLSYEQYF.

With respect to this clone: This may stem from a read error, because a much larger clone lies one nucleotide away. J is TRBJ1-2 and V is TRBV27; TRBD1 might be the D (6 bases). V was trimmed by 2 bases and J by 3 bases, leaving 7 bases between them. Germline CDR1 MNHEY, CDR2 SMNVEV (reference sequence). The CDR3 has 13 amino acids. CDR3 protein: CASSLNRDYGYTF. The CDR3 coding sequence is TGTGCCAGCAGTTTAAACAGGGACTATGGCTACACCTTC.

The DNA of the CDR3 is TGTGCCAGCAGTTTATTGGGGCATGCAAAACTGTTTTTT. Its translation is CASSLLGHAKLFF. The gene calls are TRBV28 and TRBJ1-4; D may be TRBD1 (5 bases). The CDR3 contains 13 residues. Germline CDR1 is MDHEN and CDR2 is SYDVKM. The ends were cut back, 1 base at V and 10 bases at J, with 10 bases in the middle.

This clone occurred many times. The chain joins TRBV19 to TRBJ2-3; TRBD2 might be the D (6 bases). The V gene's germline CDR1 is LNHDA and CDR2 SQIVND (reference sequence). V was clipped by 6 bases and J by 1 base, with 17 bases between them. This CDR3 contains 16 residues. CDR3 loop: CASSDPGGRRTDTQYF. As DNA, the CDR3 is TGTGCCAGTAGCGACCCCGGGGGACGGCGCACAGATACGCAGTATTTT.

The chain joins TRBV5-6 to TRBJ1-5; D unclear. The V end was cut by 4 bases, the J end by 9 bases, with 17 bases between. The germline CDR1 and CDR2 sequences are SGHDT and YYEEEE. This CDR3 has 14 residues. CDR3 coding DNA: TGTGCCAGCAGCCTCCGGGCCGCCAATGTGCCCCAGCATTTT. It translates to CASSLRAANVPQHF.

J is TRBJ2-7 and V is TRBV5-1; a possible D gene is TRBD1 (6 bases). This CDR3 spans 14 amino acids. V was trimmed by 3 bases and J by 1 base, leaving 11 bases between them. CDR1 and CDR2 (germline): SGHRS, YFSETQ. In DNA form, the CDR3 reads TGCGCCAGCAGCTCCCAGGGGCAATCCTACGAGCAGTACTTC. It is translated as CASSSQGQSYEQYF.